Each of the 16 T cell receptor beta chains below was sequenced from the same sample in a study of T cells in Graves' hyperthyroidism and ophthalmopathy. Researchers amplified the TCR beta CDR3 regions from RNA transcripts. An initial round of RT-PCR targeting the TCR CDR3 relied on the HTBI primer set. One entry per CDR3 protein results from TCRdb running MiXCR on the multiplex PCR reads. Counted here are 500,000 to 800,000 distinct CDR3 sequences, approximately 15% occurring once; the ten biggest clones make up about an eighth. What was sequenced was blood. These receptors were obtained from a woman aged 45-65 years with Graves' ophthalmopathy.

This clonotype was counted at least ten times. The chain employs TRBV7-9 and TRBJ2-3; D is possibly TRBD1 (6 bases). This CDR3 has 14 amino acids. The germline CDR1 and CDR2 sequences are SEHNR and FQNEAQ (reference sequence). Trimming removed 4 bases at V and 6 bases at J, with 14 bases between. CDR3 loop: CASSSTGPRDTQYF. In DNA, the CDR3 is TGTGCCAGCAGCTCGACAGGCCCGCGGGATACGCAGTATTTT. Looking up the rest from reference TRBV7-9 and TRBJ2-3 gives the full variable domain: DTGVSQNPRHKITKRGQNVTFRCDPISEHNRLYWYRQTLGQGPEFLTYFQNEAQLEKSRLLSDRFSAERPKGSFSTLEIQRTEQGDSAMYLCASSSTGPRDTQYFGPGTRLTVL.

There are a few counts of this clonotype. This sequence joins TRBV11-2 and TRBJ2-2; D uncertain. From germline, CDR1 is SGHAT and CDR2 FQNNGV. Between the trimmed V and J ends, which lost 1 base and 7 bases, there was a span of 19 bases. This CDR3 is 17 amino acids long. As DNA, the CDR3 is TGTGCCAGCAGCTTAGGTTCCCACCTGGGTAGGCGCGGGGAGCTGTTTTTT. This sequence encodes CASSLGSHLGRRGELFF.

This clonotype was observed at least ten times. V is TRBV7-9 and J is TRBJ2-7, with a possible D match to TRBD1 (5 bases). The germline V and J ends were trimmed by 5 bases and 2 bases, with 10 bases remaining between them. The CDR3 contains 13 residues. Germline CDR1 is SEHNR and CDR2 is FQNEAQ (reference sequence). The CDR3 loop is CASSPSTAYEQYF. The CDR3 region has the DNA TGTGCCAGCAGCCCATCGACAGCCTACGAGCAGTACTTC.

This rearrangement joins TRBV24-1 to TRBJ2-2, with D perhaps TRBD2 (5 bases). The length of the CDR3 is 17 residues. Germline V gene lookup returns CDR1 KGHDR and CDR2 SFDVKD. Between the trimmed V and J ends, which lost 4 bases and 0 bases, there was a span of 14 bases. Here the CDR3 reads CATSEASLTANTGELFF. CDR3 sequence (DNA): TGTGCCACCAGTGAGGCTAGCTTAACCGCGAACACCGGGGAGCTGTTTTTT.

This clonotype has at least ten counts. DNA for the CDR3: TGTGCCAGCAGCCCGGGACTCGGGGACGAGCAGTACTTC. It translates to CASSPGLGDEQYF. J is TRBJ2-7 and V is TRBV28, with a possible D match to TRBD2 (6 bases). The CDR3 has 13 amino acids. CDR1 MDHEN and CDR2 SYDVKM come from the germline V gene. The V and J ends lost 6 bases and 5 bases respectively, with 14 bases between them.

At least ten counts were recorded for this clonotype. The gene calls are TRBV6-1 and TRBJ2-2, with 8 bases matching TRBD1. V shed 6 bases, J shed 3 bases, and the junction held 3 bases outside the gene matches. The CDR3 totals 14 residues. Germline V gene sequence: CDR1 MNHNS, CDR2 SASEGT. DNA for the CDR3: TGTGCCAGCAGCAAGACAGGGGACACCGGGGAGCTGTTTTTT. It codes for CASSKTGDTGELFF.

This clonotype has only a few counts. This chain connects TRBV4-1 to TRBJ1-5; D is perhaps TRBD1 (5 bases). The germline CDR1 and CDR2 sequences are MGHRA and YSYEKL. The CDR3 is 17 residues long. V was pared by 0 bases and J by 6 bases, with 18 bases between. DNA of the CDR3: TGCGCCAGCAGCCAAGAGGGGACGGGGCGAAGATTTCAGCCCCAGCATTTT. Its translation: CASSQEGTGRRFQPQHF.

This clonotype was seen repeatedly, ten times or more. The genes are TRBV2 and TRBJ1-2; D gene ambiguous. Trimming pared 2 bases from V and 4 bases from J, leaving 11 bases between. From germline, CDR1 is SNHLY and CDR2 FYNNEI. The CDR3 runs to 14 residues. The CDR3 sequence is CASSEQRELYGYTF. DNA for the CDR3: TGTGCCAGCAGTGAACAGCGAGAACTCTATGGCTACACCTTC.

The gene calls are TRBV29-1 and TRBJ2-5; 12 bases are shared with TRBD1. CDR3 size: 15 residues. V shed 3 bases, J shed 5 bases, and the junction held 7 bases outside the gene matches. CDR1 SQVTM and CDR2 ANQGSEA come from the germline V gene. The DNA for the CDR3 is TGCAGCGTTGACCGAGGGACAGGGGGCAGTGAGACCCAGTACTTC. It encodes CSVDRGTGGSETQYF.

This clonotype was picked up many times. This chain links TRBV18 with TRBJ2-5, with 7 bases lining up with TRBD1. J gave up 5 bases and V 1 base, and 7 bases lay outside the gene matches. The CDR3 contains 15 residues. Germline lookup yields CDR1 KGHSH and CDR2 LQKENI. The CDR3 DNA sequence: TGTGCCAGCTCACCACGGGTGACAGGGATTGAGACCCAGTACTTC. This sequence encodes CASSPRVTGIETQYF.

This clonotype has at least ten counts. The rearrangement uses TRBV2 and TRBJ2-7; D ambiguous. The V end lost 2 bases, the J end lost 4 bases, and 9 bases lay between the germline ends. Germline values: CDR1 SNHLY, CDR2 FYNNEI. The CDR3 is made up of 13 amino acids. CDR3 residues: CASSERRVYEQYF. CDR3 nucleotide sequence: TGTGCCAGCAGTGAACGGCGAGTATACGAGCAGTACTTC.

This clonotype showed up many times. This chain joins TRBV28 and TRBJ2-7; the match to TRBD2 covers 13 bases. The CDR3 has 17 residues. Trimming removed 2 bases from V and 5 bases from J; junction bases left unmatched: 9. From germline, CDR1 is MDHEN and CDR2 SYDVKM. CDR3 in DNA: TGTGCCAGCAGTTTAAATACCGGGACTAGCGGGACTCACGAGCAGTACTTC. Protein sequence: CASSLNTGTSGTHEQYF.

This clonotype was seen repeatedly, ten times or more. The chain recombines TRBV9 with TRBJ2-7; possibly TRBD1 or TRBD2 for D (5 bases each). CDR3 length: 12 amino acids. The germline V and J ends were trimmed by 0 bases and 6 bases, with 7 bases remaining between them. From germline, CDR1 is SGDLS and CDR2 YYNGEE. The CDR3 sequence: CASSVGDAEQYF. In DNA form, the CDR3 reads TGTGCCAGCAGCGTAGGGGACGCCGAGCAGTACTTC.

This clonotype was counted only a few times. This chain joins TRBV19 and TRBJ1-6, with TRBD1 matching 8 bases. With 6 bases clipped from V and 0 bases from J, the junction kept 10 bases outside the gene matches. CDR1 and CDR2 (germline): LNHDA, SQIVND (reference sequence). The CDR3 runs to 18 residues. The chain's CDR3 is CASRRTGRISSYNSPLHF. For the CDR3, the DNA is TGTGCCAGTAGGAGGACAGGGAGAATTTCCTCCTATAATTCACCCCTCCACTTT. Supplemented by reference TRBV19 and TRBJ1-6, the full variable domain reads DGGITQSPKYLFRKEGQNVTLSCEQNLNHDAMYWYRQDPGQGLRLIYYSQIVNDFQKGDIAEGYSVSREKKESFPLTVTSAQKNPTAFYLCASRRTGRISSYNSPLHFGNGTRLTVT.

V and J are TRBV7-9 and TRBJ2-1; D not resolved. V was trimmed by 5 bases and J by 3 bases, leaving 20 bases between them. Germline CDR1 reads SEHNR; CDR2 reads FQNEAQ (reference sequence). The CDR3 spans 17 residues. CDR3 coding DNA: TGTGCCAGCAGCCAACAATCCAATTTAGAATACTACAATGAGCAGTTCTTC. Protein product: CASSQQSNLEYYNEQFF. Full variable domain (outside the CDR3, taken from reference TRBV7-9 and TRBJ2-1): DTGVSQNPRHKITKRGQNVTFRCDPISEHNRLYWYRQTLGQGPEFLTYFQNEAQLEKSRLLSDRFSAERPKGSFSTLEIQRTEQGDSAMYLCASSQQSNLEYYNEQFFGPGTRLTVL.

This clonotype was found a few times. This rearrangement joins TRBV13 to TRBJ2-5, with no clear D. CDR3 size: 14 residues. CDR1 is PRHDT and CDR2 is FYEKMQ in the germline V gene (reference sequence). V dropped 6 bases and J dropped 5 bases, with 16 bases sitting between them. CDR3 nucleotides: TGTGCCAGCAGTTCGGCCTCCCGTCGGGAGACCCAGTACTTC. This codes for CASSSASRRETQYF.